This T cell receptor beta chain stems from a study of T cell repertoires in cytomegalovirus infection (dated by TCRdb to the late 2010s). Broadly, across the study: Peptide stimulations targeted recently identified HLA-C-restricted CMV epitopes, whose presentation resists viral immunomodulation, together with well-studied HLA-B-restricted epitopes. The HLA type of each donor mattered for the analysis, because public TCR beta signatures pointed to carriage of CMV infection along with the matching HLA type.

Worth noting for this clonotype: No cognate antigen has been identified for it. No much larger clone is present one base from it, and per-base qualities are unavailable.

TCRdb names Illumina HiSeq 1500 as the instrument used. TCRdb applied fastp at Q25 and MiXCR to the public reads, then kept only in-frame beta chains. Every distinct CDR3 protein forms one entry, paired with its most common genes and DNA. The sample table records fewer than 850,000 distinct CDR3 sequences; 29% of these occur just once. The ten top clones hold around 13% of the sample. Reading the label with the study, this specimen's treatment or condition is: in vitro stimulation with specific CMV peptide epitopes to enrich CMV-specific T cells. Summary of the overall study and its limitations: The ex vivo response was dominated by HLA-C-restricted CMV-specific TCR beta clonotypes, which also provided the single most frequent clonotype in two of eight donors. Carriers of CMV infection plus the relevant HLA type were discriminated by the cumulative frequency of public TCR beta family members in the study cohort and in an independent approximately 400-donor cohort.

CDR1 and CDR2 were assigned from the germline V gene (reference sequence) as SEHNR and FQNEAQ. The CDR3, cysteine through phenylalanine, is 14 amino acids long. Kept here is only the CDR3 DNA, which spans 42 bases and is read in frame from base 1. Trimming takes 1 base from V and 2 bases from J, and the germline ends sit 9 bases apart. The source is a human donor in good health (CMV status not recorded). Some clones in this sample may be carry-over from other donors' samples. Sequences were derived from cultured CD8+ T cells from PBMCs, sampled from culture after CMV antigen stimulation. The V and J genes are TRBV7-9 and TRBJ2-7; TRBD1 might be the D gene, on 6 matching bases. CDR3 reads: CASSLGTDPYEQYF. The DNA sequence follows: TGTGCCAGCAGCTTAGGGACAGACCCCTACGAGCAGTACTTC.